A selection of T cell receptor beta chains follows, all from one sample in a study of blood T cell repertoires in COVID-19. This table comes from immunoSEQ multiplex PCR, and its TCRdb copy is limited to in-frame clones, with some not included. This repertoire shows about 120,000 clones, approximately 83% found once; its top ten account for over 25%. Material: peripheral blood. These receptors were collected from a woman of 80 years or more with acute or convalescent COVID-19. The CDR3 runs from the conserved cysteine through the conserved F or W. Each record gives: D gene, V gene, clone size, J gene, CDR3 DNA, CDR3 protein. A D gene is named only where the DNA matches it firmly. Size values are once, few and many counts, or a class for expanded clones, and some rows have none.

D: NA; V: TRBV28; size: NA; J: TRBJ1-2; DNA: TGTGCCAGCAGTCCGCGGGGGGGAGCTAACTATGGCTACACCTTC; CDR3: CASSPRGGANYGYTF
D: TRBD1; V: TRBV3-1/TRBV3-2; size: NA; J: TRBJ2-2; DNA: TGTGCCAGCAGTCTCAAAACAGGGGGCGGAGTGATAAGCGGGGAGCTGTTTTTT; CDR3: CASSLKTGGGVISGELFF
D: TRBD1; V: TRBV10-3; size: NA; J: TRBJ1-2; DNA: TGTGCCATCAGTGAAGGGACAGGTCCAGGCGATGGCTACACCTTC; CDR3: CAISEGTGPGDGYTF
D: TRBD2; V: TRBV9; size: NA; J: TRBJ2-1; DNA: TGTGCCAGCAGCGTAGGACTAGCGGGGGGGCGCCTCTACAATGAGCAGTTCTTC; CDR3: CASSVGLAGGRLYNEQFF
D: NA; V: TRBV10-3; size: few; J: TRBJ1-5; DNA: TGTGCCATCAGTGAATACAGTAATCAGCCCCAGCATTTT; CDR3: CAISEYSNQPQHF
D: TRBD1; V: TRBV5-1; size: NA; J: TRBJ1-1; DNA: TGCGCCAGCAGCTTGGCAGGGGACAGCACCCTTTTTTTCTTT; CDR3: CASSLAGDSTLFFF
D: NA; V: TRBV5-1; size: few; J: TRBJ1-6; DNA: TGCGCCAGCAGCGGGGAGGGTGCCCCTAATTCACCCCTCCACTTT; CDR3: CASSGEGAPNSPLHF
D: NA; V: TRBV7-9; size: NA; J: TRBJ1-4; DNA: TGTGCCACCTCGGCGGCGTCAGCTAATGAAAAACTGTTTTTT; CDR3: CATSAASANEKLFF
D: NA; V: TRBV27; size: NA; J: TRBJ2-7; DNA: TGTGCCAGCAGTTTAATAGAGGGTTACGAGCAGTACTTC; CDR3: CASSLIEGYEQYF
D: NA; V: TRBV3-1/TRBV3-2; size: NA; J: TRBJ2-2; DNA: TGTGCCAGCAGCCAATCAAGAACGAGCGGGGAGCTGTTTTTT; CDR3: CASSQSRTSGELFF
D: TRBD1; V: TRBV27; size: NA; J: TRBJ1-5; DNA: TGTGCCAGCAGTTTATCGACCGGGACAGGCACCACTCAGCCCCAGCATTTT; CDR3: CASSLSTGTGTTQPQHF
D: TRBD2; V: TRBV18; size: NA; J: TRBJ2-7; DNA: TGTGCCAGCTCACCTAACAGCGGGGGGCGGAGCGAGCAGTACTTC; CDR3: CASSPNSGGRSEQYF
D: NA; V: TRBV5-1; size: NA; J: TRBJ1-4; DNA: TGCGCCAGCAGCTTGGTAGCTAATGAAAAACTGTTTTTT; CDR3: CASSLVANEKLFF
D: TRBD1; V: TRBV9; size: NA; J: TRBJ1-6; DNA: TGTGCCAGCAGTCGGACAGGCAATAATTCACCCCTCCACTTT; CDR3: CASSRTGNNSPLHF
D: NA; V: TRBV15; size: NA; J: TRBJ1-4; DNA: TGTGCCACCGCTCGGGGGGGGTCCTCAGGGTTGGGAGAAAAACTGTTTTTT; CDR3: CATARGGSSGLGEKLFF
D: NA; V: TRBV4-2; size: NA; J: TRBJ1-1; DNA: TGTGCCAGCAGCCAAGGGTCGGGGTTGAACACTGAAGCTTTCTTT; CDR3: CASSQGSGLNTEAFF
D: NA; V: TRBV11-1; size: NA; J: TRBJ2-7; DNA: TGTGCCAGCAGCCTTGCCAGGGTGGCCTCCTACGAGCAGTACTTC; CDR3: CASSLARVASYEQYF
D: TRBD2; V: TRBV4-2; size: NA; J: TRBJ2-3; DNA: TGTGCCAGCAGCCCTCGGGGGCGGGGGGACACAGATACGCAGTATTTT; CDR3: CASSPRGRGDTDTQYF
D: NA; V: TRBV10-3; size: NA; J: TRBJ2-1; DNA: TGTGCCATCAGTGAGTCTTGGGGGGTAGGCTCCTACAATGAGCAGTTCTTC; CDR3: CAISESWGVGSYNEQFF
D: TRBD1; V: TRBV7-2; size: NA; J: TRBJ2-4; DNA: TGTGCCAGCAGCGTCGGGACAGGGGGTCAAAACATTCAGTACTTC; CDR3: CASSVGTGGQNIQYF
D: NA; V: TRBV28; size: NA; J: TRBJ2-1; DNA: TGTGCCAGCACTCGGAGCTCCTACAATGAGCAGTTCTTC; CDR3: CASTRSSYNEQFF
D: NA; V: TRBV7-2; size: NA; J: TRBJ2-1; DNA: TGTGCCAGCAGCTCTGCAGGGATCCCCTCCTACAATGAGCAGTTCTTC; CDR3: CASSSAGIPSYNEQFF
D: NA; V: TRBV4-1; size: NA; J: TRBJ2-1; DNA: TGCGCCAGCAACTCAGGTCAGGCGTACAATGAGCAGTTCTTC; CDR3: CASNSGQAYNEQFF
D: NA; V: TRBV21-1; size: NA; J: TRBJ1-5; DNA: TGTGCCAGCAGCCAGGACAGGTATAGCAATCAGCCCCAGCATTTT; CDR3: CASSQDRYSNQPQHF
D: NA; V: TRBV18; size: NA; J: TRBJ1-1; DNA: TGTGCCAGCTCATCAGAAGGGAGCACTGAAGCTTTCTTT; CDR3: CASSSEGSTEAFF
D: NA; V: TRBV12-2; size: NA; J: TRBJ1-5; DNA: TGTGCAAGTCGCTTAGGGACTTTTCAGCCCCAGCATTTT; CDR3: CASRLGTFQPQHF
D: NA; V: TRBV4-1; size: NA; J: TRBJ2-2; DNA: TGCGCCAGCAGCCAAGATAGCCCCCCGAACACCGGGGAGCTGTTTTTT; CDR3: CASSQDSPPNTGELFF